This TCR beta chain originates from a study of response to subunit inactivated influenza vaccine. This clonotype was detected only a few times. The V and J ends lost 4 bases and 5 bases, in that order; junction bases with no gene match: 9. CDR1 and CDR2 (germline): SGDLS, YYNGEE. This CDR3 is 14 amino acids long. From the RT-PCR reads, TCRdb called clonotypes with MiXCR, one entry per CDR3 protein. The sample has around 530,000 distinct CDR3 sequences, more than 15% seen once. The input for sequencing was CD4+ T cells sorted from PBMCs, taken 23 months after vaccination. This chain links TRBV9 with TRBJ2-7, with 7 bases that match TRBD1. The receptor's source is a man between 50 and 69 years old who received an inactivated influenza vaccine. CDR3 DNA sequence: TGTGCCAGCAGCTCCCGGGCCCAGGGGGACGAGCAGTACTTC. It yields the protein CASSSRAQGDEQYF. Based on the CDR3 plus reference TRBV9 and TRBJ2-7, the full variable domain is DSGVTQTPKHLITATGQRVTLRCSPRSGDLSVYWYQQSLDQGLQFLIQYYNGEERAKGNILERFSAQQFPDLHSELNLSSLELGDSALYFCASSSRAQGDEQYFGPGTRLTVT.